These T cell receptor beta chains were read from a single sample in a study of blood T cell repertoires in COVID-19. The repertoire was sequenced with immunoSEQ multiplex PCR; TCRdb's copy has only in-frame clones and lacks some. The sample includes some 520,000 clones, 85% to 90% of them seen just once. The sequenced material came from peripheral blood. These receptor sequences come from a man aged 18 to 30 with COVID-19, enrolled during active disease. Both conserved end residues are part of each CDR3. A D gene is named only where the DNA matches it firmly. Expanded clones are given a class, and other clones once, few, many or no size at all.

v_gene: TRBV19
abundance: NA
d_gene: TRBD2
j_gene: TRBJ2-5
CDR3aa: CASSITSAYGETQYF
CDR3nt: TGTGCCAGTAGTATCACTAGCGCATATGGGGAGACCCAGTACTTC

v_gene: TRBV25-1
abundance: NA
d_gene: TRBD1
j_gene: TRBJ1-3
CDR3aa: CASTDRVGGNTIYF
CDR3nt: TGTGCCAGCACCGACAGGGTTGGTGGAAACACCATATATTTT

v_gene: TRBV2
abundance: NA
d_gene: NA
j_gene: TRBJ2-1
CDR3aa: CASMKGGAYNEQFF
CDR3nt: TGTGCCAGCATGAAGGGGGGGGCCTACAATGAGCAGTTCTTC

v_gene: TRBV27
abundance: once
d_gene: TRBD1
j_gene: TRBJ2-7
CDR3aa: CASSLSRTGTTLAYEQYF
CDR3nt: TGTGCCAGCAGTTTAAGTAGGACAGGGACCACCCTTGCCTACGAGCAGTACTTC

v_gene: TRBV7-9
abundance: NA
d_gene: TRBD1
j_gene: TRBJ2-2
CDR3aa: CASSLTGANTGELFF
CDR3nt: TGTGCCAGCAGCTTAACAGGGGCGAACACCGGGGAGCTGTTTTTT

v_gene: TRBV10-1
abundance: NA
d_gene: NA
j_gene: TRBJ2-1
CDR3aa: CASSETGYEQFF
CDR3nt: TGCGCCAGCAGTGAGACGGGGTATGAGCAGTTCTTC

v_gene: TRBV21-1
abundance: NA
d_gene: NA
j_gene: TRBJ2-5
CDR3aa: CASSLTGAGVSETQYF
CDR3nt: TGTGCCAGCAGCTTAACAGGAGCGGGAGTGTCAGAGACCCAGTACTTC

v_gene: TRBV5-1
abundance: NA
d_gene: TRBD1
j_gene: TRBJ2-7
CDR3aa: CASRPGQGYEQYF
CDR3nt: TGCGCCAGCAGGCCCGGACAGGGCTACGAGCAGTACTTC

v_gene: TRBV5-4
abundance: few
d_gene: NA
j_gene: TRBJ1-2
CDR3aa: CASSTPDSSAYGYTF
CDR3nt: TGTGCCAGCAGCACCCCAGACAGCTCGGCCTATGGCTACACCTTC

v_gene: TRBV5-8
abundance: NA
d_gene: NA
j_gene: TRBJ1-4
CDR3aa: CASSLVSGTNEKLFF
CDR3nt: TGTGCCAGCAGCTTGGTCTCAGGGACTAATGAAAAACTGTTTTTT

v_gene: TRBV19
abundance: once
d_gene: NA
j_gene: TRBJ2-3
CDR3aa: CASSIAGITDTQYF
CDR3nt: TGTGCCAGTAGTATTGCGGGGATCACAGATACGCAGTATTTT

v_gene: TRBV19
abundance: NA
d_gene: TRBD2
j_gene: TRBJ2-2
CDR3aa: CASTFSGGNTGELFF
CDR3nt: TGTGCCAGTACCTTTAGCGGGGGGAACACCGGGGAGCTGTTTTTT

v_gene: TRBV3-1/TRBV3-2
abundance: NA
d_gene: NA
j_gene: TRBJ2-3
CDR3aa: CASSQVRGGATDTQYF
CDR3nt: TGTGCCAGCAGCCAAGTTCGTGGGGGGGCCACAGATACGCAGTATTTT

v_gene: TRBV2
abundance: many
d_gene: TRBD1
j_gene: TRBJ2-7
CDR3aa: CASSRTGGSYEQYF
CDR3nt: TGTGCCAGCAGTCGGACAGGGGGCTCCTACGAGCAGTACTTC

v_gene: TRBV7-2
abundance: NA
d_gene: TRBD1
j_gene: TRBJ1-4
CDR3aa: CASSPVAGGNEKLFF
CDR3nt: TGTGCCAGCAGCCCTGTGGCAGGGGGCAATGAAAAACTGTTTTTT

v_gene: TRBV30
abundance: NA
d_gene: NA
j_gene: TRBJ1-6
CDR3aa: CASRLTGRASPLHF
CDR3nt: TGTGCCTCCCGCCTTACGGGGAGGGCATCACCCCTCCACTTT

v_gene: TRBV2
abundance: NA
d_gene: NA
j_gene: TRBJ2-1
CDR3aa: CASSVDNEQFF
CDR3nt: TGTGCCAGCAGTGTAGACAATGAGCAGTTCTTC

v_gene: TRBV7-3
abundance: NA
d_gene: TRBD2
j_gene: TRBJ2-3
CDR3aa: CASSQGAGGTTDTQYF
CDR3nt: TGTGCCAGCAGCCAAGGAGCGGGAGGCACCACAGATACGCAGTATTTT

v_gene: TRBV5-5
abundance: once
d_gene: NA
j_gene: TRBJ1-3
CDR3aa: CASSPRGTGNTIYF
CDR3nt: TGTGCCAGCAGCCCGAGGGGGACTGGAAACACCATATATTTT

v_gene: TRBV5-1
abundance: once
d_gene: TRBD2
j_gene: TRBJ2-7
CDR3aa: CASSLVQSGGYRMRNEQYF
CDR3nt: TGCGCCAGCAGCTTGGTTCAGTCGGGAGGTTATCGAATGAGGAACGAGCAGTACTTC

v_gene: TRBV27
abundance: NA
d_gene: TRBD1
j_gene: TRBJ2-7
CDR3aa: CASSLSGTGPYEQYF
CDR3nt: TGTGCCAGCAGTTTATCCGGGACAGGACCCTACGAGCAGTACTTC

v_gene: TRBV6-5
abundance: NA
d_gene: TRBD1
j_gene: TRBJ2-3
CDR3aa: CASSPGGEADTQYF
CDR3nt: TGTGCCAGCAGCCCAGGGGGTGAAGCAGATACGCAGTATTTT

v_gene: TRBV6-5
abundance: NA
d_gene: TRBD1
j_gene: TRBJ2-7
CDR3aa: CASIEGTGGNYEQYF
CDR3nt: TGTGCCAGCATCGAAGGGACAGGGGGCAACTACGAGCAGTACTTC

v_gene: TRBV2
abundance: few
d_gene: TRBD1
j_gene: TRBJ1-2
CDR3aa: CASSAPTGEGGYTF
CDR3nt: TGTGCCAGCAGTGCGCCGACAGGGGAGGGAGGCTACACCTTC

v_gene: TRBV12-5
abundance: few
d_gene: TRBD1
j_gene: TRBJ2-7
CDR3aa: CASGFKPGTVILGQYF
CDR3nt: TGTGCTAGTGGTTTCAAACCCGGGACAGTTATCCTAGGGCAGTACTTC

v_gene: TRBV7-9
abundance: once
d_gene: NA
j_gene: TRBJ1-1
CDR3aa: CASSSQGNTEAFF
CDR3nt: TGTGCCAGCAGCTCTCAGGGGAACACTGAAGCTTTCTTT

v_gene: TRBV5-1
abundance: NA
d_gene: TRBD2
j_gene: TRBJ2-2
CDR3aa: CASSSTSSNTGELFF
CDR3nt: TGCGCCAGCAGCTCGACTAGCTCGAACACCGGGGAGCTGTTTTTT

v_gene: TRBV7-9
abundance: NA
d_gene: TRBD2
j_gene: TRBJ2-3
CDR3aa: CASSRNGLAPQYF
CDR3nt: TGTGCCAGCAGCCGAAATGGACTAGCCCCGCAGTATTTT

v_gene: TRBV5-1
abundance: NA
d_gene: TRBD1
j_gene: TRBJ1-1
CDR3aa: CASSLAQGAANTEAFF
CDR3nt: TGCGCCAGCAGCTTGGCCCAGGGGGCAGCGAACACTGAAGCTTTCTTT

v_gene: TRBV2
abundance: NA
d_gene: NA
j_gene: TRBJ1-3
CDR3aa: CASSERRTVSGNTIYF
CDR3nt: TGTGCCAGCAGTGAACGGCGGACAGTCTCTGGAAACACCATATATTTT

v_gene: TRBV6-5
abundance: NA
d_gene: NA
j_gene: TRBJ2-3
CDR3aa: CASSYGSYSTDTQYF
CDR3nt: TGTGCCAGCAGTTACGGTAGCTATAGCACAGATACGCAGTATTTT

v_gene: TRBV4-2
abundance: NA
d_gene: TRBD2
j_gene: TRBJ2-5
CDR3aa: CASSQGAGGETQYF
CDR3nt: TGTGCCAGCAGCCAAGGTGCGGGGGGAGAGACCCAGTACTTC

v_gene: TRBV7-9
abundance: NA
d_gene: NA
j_gene: TRBJ1-2
CDR3aa: CASSLVPSYNYGYTF
CDR3nt: TGTGCCAGCAGCTTAGTCCCGAGTTATAACTATGGCTACACCTTC

v_gene: TRBV14
abundance: once
d_gene: NA
j_gene: TRBJ1-4
CDR3aa: CASSPGGWHEKLFF
CDR3nt: TGTGCCAGCAGCCCGGGGGGCTGGCATGAAAAACTGTTTTTT

v_gene: TRBV2
abundance: once
d_gene: TRBD2
j_gene: TRBJ2-7
CDR3aa: CASSAGLGAYEQYF
CDR3nt: TGTGCCAGCAGTGCGGGACTAGGAGCCTACGAGCAGTACTTC

v_gene: TRBV5-5
abundance: NA
d_gene: TRBD2
j_gene: TRBJ2-1
CDR3aa: CASSGGLAGGWEQFF
CDR3nt: TGTGCCAGCAGCGGGGGACTAGCGGGAGGGTGGGAGCAGTTCTTC

v_gene: TRBV15
abundance: NA
d_gene: NA
j_gene: TRBJ1-2
CDR3aa: CATSRSVRQLSNYGYTF
CDR3nt: TGTGCCACCAGCAGATCCGTAAGACAGCTTTCTAACTATGGCTACACCTTC

v_gene: TRBV9
abundance: NA
d_gene: NA
j_gene: TRBJ2-3
CDR3aa: CGGHLRWGGGPDTQYF
CDR3nt: TGTGGCGGTCACCTCCGATGGGGGGGCGGGCCAGATACGCAGTATTTT

v_gene: TRBV10-3
abundance: NA
d_gene: NA
j_gene: TRBJ2-5
CDR3aa: CAISRGQSETQYF
CDR3nt: TGTGCCATCAGCCGCGGACAGTCAGAGACCCAGTACTTC

v_gene: TRBV5-5
abundance: NA
d_gene: TRBD2
j_gene: TRBJ2-2
CDR3aa: CASSLLAGDTGELFF
CDR3nt: TGTGCCAGCAGCCTCTTAGCGGGGGACACCGGGGAGCTGTTTTTT